This entry lists 16 T cell receptor beta chains sequenced from one sample in a study of radiation and T cells in renal cell carcinoma. Time point reported: blood 4 weeks post-SBRT, at nephrectomy. Treatment noted: 15 Gy SBRT to primary tumor, nephrectomy 4 weeks later. Sequencing was performed with immunoSEQ multiplex PCR; in TCRdb, only in-frame clones are kept and a portion is missing. The data hold about 140,000 clones, with about 88% observed a single time. The sequenced sample was blood, obtained from a patient whose treatment included radiotherapy and nephrectomy. These receptors were taken from a woman in her forties or fifties with renal cell carcinoma.

The rearrangement uses TRBV7-9 and TRBJ2-7, with 9 bases lining up with TRBD1. The CDR3 is made up of 14 amino acids. Trimming at V came to 5 bases and at J to 7 bases, leaving 9 bases not matched to a gene. Germline values: CDR1 SEHNR, CDR2 FQNEAQ (reference sequence). For the CDR3, the DNA is TGTGCCAGCAGCCCACTGGGACAGGGTTTTGAGCAGTACTTC. Translated, it gives CASSPLGQGFEQYF.

The chain couples TRBV19 to TRBJ2-7; 9 bases fit TRBD2. J lost 3 bases, V lost 2 bases, and 5 bases had no gene match. Germline assignment: CDR1 LNHDA and CDR2 SQIVND (reference sequence). CDR3 size: 15 residues. CDR3 in amino acids: CASSITSGSGYEQYF. The CDR3 DNA is TGTGCCAGTAGTATAACTAGCGGGTCAGGCTACGAGCAGTACTTC. The whole variable domain, filled in from reference TRBV19 and TRBJ2-7, reads DGGITQSPKYLFRKEGQNVTLSCEQNLNHDAMYWYRQDPGQGLRLIYYSQIVNDFQKGDIAEGYSVSREKKESFPLTVTSAQKNPTAFYLCASSITSGSGYEQYFGPGTRLTVT.

This chain links TRBV7-8 with TRBJ1-2; D not resolved. CDR1 and CDR2 from the germline V gene are SGHVS and FQNEAQ. The CDR3 spans 13 residues. Trimming shortened V by 6 bases and J by 4 bases, and 12 bases separated the two germline ends. The CDR3 loop reads CASRPRGRYGYTF. The CDR3 DNA reads as TGTGCCAGCAGGCCCCGGGGTCGCTATGGCTACACCTTC.

V gene TRBV19 combines with J gene TRBJ1-5, with D hard to call. V lost 1 base and J lost 5, with 30 bases in between. CDR3 size: 21 residues. From germline, CDR1 is LNHDA and CDR2 SQIVND (reference sequence). CDR3 in amino acids: CASSIGRFWGSESQIYQPQHF. Here the CDR3 DNA reads TGTGCCAGTAGTATAGGACGATTCTGGGGAAGCGAGTCGCAAATCTATCAGCCCCAGCATTTT.

J is TRBJ1-4 and V is TRBV7-2; D unclear. Germline V gives CDR1 SGHTA, CDR2 FQGNSA. The CDR3 totals 14 residues. The V gene lost 1 base and the J gene lost 4 bases, with 7 bases spanning the gap. The CDR3 DNA is TGTGCCAGCAGCTTAGGGGTGAATAATGAAAAACTGTTTTTT. Translating gives CASSLGVNNEKLFF.

DNA for the CDR3: TGTGCCAGCAGCACCCTAGACAGGGTTGGGGATACGCAGTATTTT. This translates into CASSTLDRVGDTQYF. This chain links TRBV7-9 with TRBJ2-3; 7 positions match TRBD1. V shed 5 bases, J shed 6 bases, and the junction held 11 bases outside the gene matches. Per germline, CDR1 SEHNR and CDR2 FQNEAQ (reference sequence). The CDR3 totals 15 residues.

The genes are TRBV5-6 and TRBJ1-5; tentatively, D is TRBD1 (5 bases). Germline V CDR1 and CDR2: SGHDT, YYEEEE. Deletions cut 8 bases from V and 0 bases from J, with 15 bases between. This CDR3 has 15 residues. The CDR3, as DNA: TGTGCCAGTAAAACGTGGGGGTATAGCAATCAGCCCCAGCATTTT. It translates to CASKTWGYSNQPQHF.

The rearrangement links TRBV27 to TRBJ2-5; D is uncertain. Trimming removed 2 bases at V and 5 bases at J, with 9 bases between. The CDR3 has 13 residues. Looked up from germline, CDR1 is MNHEY and CDR2 is SMNVEV (reference sequence). Written as DNA, the CDR3 is TGTGCCAGCAGTTTACCGGGCCGGGAGACCCAGTACTTC. This sequence encodes CASSLPGRETQYF.

The chain combines TRBV5-4 with TRBJ1-2, with a weak D call TRBD1 (6 bases). Germline CDR1 and CDR2: SGHNT and YYREEE (reference sequence). Trimming pared 2 bases from V and 2 bases from J, leaving 13 bases between. The CDR3 has 15 amino acids. CDR3 sequence reads: CASSFKTQGNYGYTF. CDR3 bases: TGTGCCAGCAGCTTCAAGACACAGGGAAACTATGGCTACACCTTC. Supplemented by reference TRBV5-4 and TRBJ1-2, the full variable domain reads ETGVTQSPTHLIKTRGQQVTLRCSSQSGHNTVSWYQQALGQGPQFIFQYYREEENGRGNFPPRFSGLQFPNYSSELNVNALELDDSALYLCASSFKTQGNYGYTFGSGTRLTVV.

The chain couples TRBV19 to TRBJ2-5; D uncertain. V was clipped by 5 bases and J by 1 base, with 8 bases between them. The CDR3 is 13 amino acids. Looked up from germline, CDR1 is LNHDA and CDR2 is SQIVND (reference sequence). Here the CDR3 DNA reads TGTGCCAGTAGTGTACAGTCCCAAGAGACCCAGTACTTC. Translating it yields CASSVQSQETQYF. Based on the CDR3 plus reference TRBV19 and TRBJ2-5, the full variable domain is DGGITQSPKYLFRKEGQNVTLSCEQNLNHDAMYWYRQDPGQGLRLIYYSQIVNDFQKGDIAEGYSVSREKKESFPLTVTSAQKNPTAFYLCASSVQSQETQYFGPGTRLLVL.

The CDR3 DNA reads TGTGCCATCAGTGAGTCGATGGCGGCTTCGGGGGACGAGCAGTACTTC. It encodes CAISESMAASGDEQYF. The rearrangement links TRBV10-3 to TRBJ2-7; D perhaps matches TRBD2 (6 bases). CDR3 length equals 16 residues. V dropped 0 bases and J dropped 5 bases, with 17 bases sitting between them. CDR1 is ENHRY and CDR2 is SYGVKD in the germline V gene.

This sequence joins TRBV5-1 and TRBJ1-3; 7 positions match TRBD1. Germline V CDR1 and CDR2: SGHRS, YFSETQ. J was trimmed by 1 base and V by 4 bases; bases with no gene match: 14. The CDR3 has 18 amino acids. CDR3 protein: CASSHGLTGDPSGNTIYF. The DNA for the CDR3 is TGCGCCAGCAGCCATGGTTTAACAGGGGATCCATCTGGAAACACCATATATTTT.

The J gene is TRBJ2-7, the V gene TRBV5-4; no clear D gene. Looked up from germline, CDR1 is SGHNT and CDR2 is YYREEE (reference sequence). The CDR3 is made up of 12 amino acids. V lost 3 bases, J lost 0 bases, and 4 bases lay in between. CDR3 bases: TGTGCCAGCAGCTCCCTCTCCTACGAGCAGTACTTC. Encoded protein: CASSSLSYEQYF.

Only a few counts were recorded for this clone. The chain recombines TRBV30 with TRBJ2-5; D not resolved. V lost 0 bases, J lost 5 bases, and 4 bases lay in between. Germline V lookup: CDR1 GTSNPN, CDR2 SVGIG (reference sequence). The CDR3 extends over 11 amino acids. CDR3 region: CAWSVQETQYF. CDR3 DNA sequence: TGTGCCTGGAGTGTACAGGAGACCCAGTACTTC.

The V gene is TRBV6-5, the J gene TRBJ2-5, with D unclear. The germline V gene has CDR1 MNHEY and CDR2 SVGAGI. V was clipped by 6 bases and J by 1 base, with 12 bases between them. The CDR3 has 14 amino acids. In DNA, the CDR3 is TGTGCCAGCAGACCACATGGACCCCAAGAGACCCAGTACTTC. Translation gives CASRPHGPQETQYF.

The chain employs TRBV21-1 and TRBJ2-5; TRBD1 is the table's D call, not checked against the DNA. TRBV21-1 represents a pseudogene. The CDR3 totals 14 residues. For the CDR3, the DNA is TGTGCCAGCAGGCCCCCAGGGGGCCAAGAGACCCAGTACTTC. Translating it yields CASRPPGGQETQYF.